This T cell receptor beta chain came from a study of cytomegalovirus exposure and HLA in healthy donors. The PCR was carried out with 60 Vbeta primers and 13 Jbeta primers. TCRdb's table, derived via immunoSEQ multiplex PCR, lists solely in-frame clones and lacks some. The sample contains approximately 180,000 clones, 75% to 85% of which appear only once. CDR3 length equals 14 residues. CDR1 is LNHDA and CDR2 is SQIVND in the germline V gene (reference sequence). The V and J ends lost 1 base and 5 bases, in that order; junction bases with no gene match: 4. The rearrangement uses TRBV19 and TRBJ2-5, with TRBD2 matching over 7 bases. The sequence was collected from a woman aged 60 to 75 in good health and CMV-seropositive. The sequencing sample was made of PBMCs. This chain's CDR3 is CASSIAGGRETQYF. CDR3 nucleotide sequence: TGTGCCAGTAGTATAGCGGGGGGTCGGGAGACCCAGTACTTC.